Below, one T cell receptor beta chain is given with its context. Assay used: immunoSEQ multiplex PCR; TCRdb lists only in-frame clones, some missing. Here the sample spans almost 85,000 clones, about 89% being singletons. Losses at the gene ends were 6 bases for V and 1 base for J; bases not matched to a gene: 8. The CDR3 contains 16 residues. Germline CDR1 and CDR2: MDHEN and SYDVKM. The data stem from a study of blood T cell repertoires in COVID-19. This chain connects TRBV28 to TRBJ1-4, with 7 positions matching TRBD1. The sequenced sample consisted of PBMCs or T cells enriched from blood (not recorded which). The receptor comes from a woman in her forties or fifties with acute COVID-19. The CDR3 bases are TGTGCCAGCAGGGGGGAACAGGGGAGAACTAATGAAAAACTGTTTTTT. Encoded protein: CASRGEQGRTNEKLFF.